These 10 T cell receptor beta chains were all obtained from the same sample, sequenced in a study of blood T cell repertoires in COVID-19. The data were produced by immunoSEQ multiplex PCR, yet TCRdb's version contains in-frame clones alone and is incomplete. The repertoire has around 67,000 clones, about three quarters of them found once; the top ten carry less than 40%. The sequenced material came from peripheral blood. The receptor set was obtained from a woman aged 65 to 85 with acute or convalescent COVID-19.

In this sample, this clone turned up once. The chain couples TRBV7-2 to TRBJ1-2, with D hard to call. The ends were cut back, 3 bases at V and 0 bases at J, with 8 bases in the middle. There are 14 residues in the CDR3. Germline V gene lookup returns CDR1 SGHTA and CDR2 FQGNSA. CDR3 residues: CASSLNSPNYGYTF. The CDR3 bases are TGTGCCAGCAGCTTGAACTCCCCTAACTATGGCTACACCTTC. Based on the CDR3 plus reference TRBV7-2 and TRBJ1-2, the full variable domain is GAGVSQSPSNKVTEKGKDVELRCDPISGHTALYWYRQSLGQGLEFLIYFQGNSAPDKSGLPSDRFSAERTGGSVSTLTIQRTQQEDSAVYLCASSLNSPNYGYTFGSGTRLTVV.

The chain links TRBV12-5 to TRBJ1-4; D is unclear. The CDR3 covers 13 residues. V lost 1 base, J lost 12 bases, and 12 bases lay in between. Germline assignment: CDR1 LGHNT and CDR2 FRNRAP. CDR3 region: CASGLGTLGELFF. The DNA for the CDR3 is TGTGCTAGTGGTTTGGGGACCCTCGGGGAACTGTTTTTT.

This sequence joins TRBV29-1 and TRBJ1-1, with a possible D match to TRBD1 (6 bases). Trimming took off 5 bases at V and 5 bases at J, with 18 bases between the two ends. Germline CDR1 SQVTM, CDR2 ANQGSEA. The CDR3 consists of 14 residues. CDR3 nucleotide sequence: TGCAGCGTTTTGACCCCAGGGGCGAGAACTGAAGCTTTCTTT. Amino acids: CSVLTPGARTEAFF.

The chain is built from TRBV9 and TRBJ2-1, with D perhaps TRBD2 (6 bases). The CDR3 loop spans 15 amino acids. V lost 0 bases, J lost 7 bases, and 14 bases lay in between. CDR1 SGDLS and CDR2 YYNGEE come from the germline V gene. CDR3 bases: TGTGCCAGCAGCGTAGGCGGGGAGGTGGGAAATGAGCAGTTCTTC. Residues: CASSVGGEVGNEQFF.

In its sample, this clone was seen a few times. The chain recombines TRBV6-2 or TRBV6-3 with TRBJ2-7; 9 bases agree with TRBD1. Germline-derived CDR1 and CDR2 are MNHEY and SVGEGT. The CDR3 is 16 amino acids. V trimming: 0 bases; J trimming: 5 bases; junction bases outside the gene matches: 8. The CDR3 region is CASSYSGQGNYHEQYF. The CDR3 DNA sequence: TGTGCCAGCAGTTACTCGGGACAGGGAAACTATCACGAGCAGTACTTC.

CDR3 DNA sequence: TGCAGCGTTGCGTTGGCAGGGGGTAAAGGGGGCTACACCTTC. This sequence encodes CSVALAGGKGGYTF. This chain connects TRBV29-1 to TRBJ1-2, with TRBD1 matching 7 bases. Looked up from germline, CDR1 is SQVTM and CDR2 is ANQGSEA. V gave up 4 bases and J gave up 8 bases; unmatched junction bases: 13. This CDR3 is built from 14 residues.

This chain uses TRBV20-1 with TRBJ1-4; perhaps TRBD1 as D (5 bases). Deletions cut 3 bases from V and 8 bases from J, with 13 bases between. Per the germline V gene, CDR1 is DFQATT and CDR2 is SNEGSKA (reference sequence). The CDR3 sequence is 13 residues long. CDR3 nucleotides: TGCAGTGCTAGTTCCAGGGTTGGCGAAAAACTGTTTTTT. Translation: CSASSRVGEKLFF.

The CDR3 sequence is CASSPRSGIRNTEAFF. CDR3 coding DNA: TGTGCCAGCAGCCCCCGCTCAGGGATCCGGAACACTGAAGCTTTCTTT. The genes are TRBV7-2 and TRBJ1-1; TRBD1 might be the D (5 bases). The CDR3 spans 16 residues. Germline CDR1 reads SGHTA; CDR2 reads FQGNSA. V was trimmed by 5 bases and J by 1 base, leaving 17 bases between them.

A single count supports this clone. The V call is TRBV28, the J call TRBJ1-2; D might be TRBD1 (6 bases). The CDR3 runs to 13 residues. The ends were cut back, 3 bases at V and 8 bases at J, with 13 bases in the middle. Germline assignment: CDR1 MDHEN and CDR2 SYDVKM. The CDR3: CASSFRGPRGYTF. The CDR3 DNA reads TGTGCCAGCAGTTTCAGGGGACCCCGGGGCTACACCTTC.

This chain uses TRBV19 with TRBJ2-2, with D possibly being TRBD1 (6 bases). The germline gives CDR1 LNHDA, CDR2 SQIVND (reference sequence). The V gene lost 1 base and the J gene lost 6 bases, with 12 bases spanning the gap. CDR3 length equals 15 residues. The CDR3, as DNA: TGTGCCAGTAGTATAGTTTCAGGGGTTTCCGGGGAGCTGTTTTTT. Translated, it gives CASSIVSGVSGELFF.